A single sample is the source of the 22 T cell receptor beta chains below, sequenced in a study of T cells in Graves' hyperthyroidism and ophthalmopathy. The investigators amplified TCR beta CDR3 regions from RNA transcripts. The HTBI primer set was used in a first-round RT-PCR of the TCR CDR3. TCRdb fed the multiplex PCR reads into MiXCR, producing one record per CDR3 protein. The table includes around 700,000 distinct CDR3 sequences, 18% detected once. Sample: blood. These receptors all stem from a woman aged 50 to 65 with Graves' hyperthyroidism that later progressed to Graves' ophthalmopathy.

The chain couples TRBV19 to TRBJ2-1; D tentatively fits TRBD1 or TRBD2 (7 bases each). Germline assignment: CDR1 LNHDA and CDR2 SQIVND (reference sequence). The V end was cut by 1 base, the J end by 5 bases, with 12 bases between. CDR3 size: 15 residues. The CDR3, as DNA: TGTGCCAGTAGTATAGTCAGGGGGGGCCACAATGAGCAGTTCTTC. The encoded protein is CASSIVRGGHNEQFF.

There are a few counts of this clonotype. The rearrangement links TRBV20-1 to TRBJ1-6; a weak D match, TRBD1 (6 bases). The CDR3 loop spans 15 amino acids. The V gene lost 0 bases and the J gene lost 2 bases, with 8 bases spanning the gap. Per the germline V gene, CDR1 is DFQATT and CDR2 is SNEGSKA (reference sequence). CDR3 residues: CSARERDTYNSPLHF. In DNA, the CDR3 is TGCAGTGCTAGAGAGAGGGACACCTATAATTCACCCCTCCACTTT.

This chain uses TRBV6-2 or TRBV6-3 with TRBJ1-2; TRBD1 is a possible D gene (5 bases). Trimming shortened V by 4 bases and J by 7 bases, and 13 bases separated the two germline ends. CDR3 length: 13 amino acids. The germline gives CDR1 MNHEY, CDR2 SVGEGT. The CDR3 spells CASSSGRFFGYTF. DNA of the CDR3: TGTGCCAGCAGTTCGGGACGGTTCTTTGGCTACACCTTC.

This clonotype was observed a few times. Here the CDR3 reads CASSLSVQRIEETQYF. CDR3 bases: TGTGCCAGCAGCTTGTCCGTCCAGAGAATAGAAGAGACCCAGTACTTC. This chain connects TRBV5-6 to TRBJ2-5; D remains ambiguous. Germline CDR1 is SGHDT and CDR2 is YYEEEE. This CDR3 is 16 amino acids long. V was pared by 1 base and J by 3 bases, with 16 bases between.

CDR3 residues: CSARPPGTGSYF. Written as DNA, the CDR3 is TGCAGTGCTAGACCCCCCGGGACAGGGTCGTACTTC. V is TRBV20-1 and J is TRBJ2-5, with 9 nucleotides matching TRBD1. The CDR3 length is 12 residues. The germline CDR1 and CDR2 sequences are DFQATT and SNEGSKA (reference sequence). The V segment lost 2 bases and the J segment 13 bases; nucleotides outside the gene matches: 8.

There are many counts of this clonotype. The V gene is TRBV18, the J gene TRBJ2-3; 9 nucleotides line up with TRBD1. The CDR3 totals 14 residues. V lost 5 bases, J lost 4 bases, and 4 bases stayed unmatched. Per germline, CDR1 KGHSH and CDR2 LQKENI. The chain's CDR3 is CASSAGQGADTQYF. CDR3 bases: TGTGCCAGCTCAGCGGGACAGGGCGCAGATACGCAGTATTTT. Based on the CDR3 plus reference TRBV18 and TRBJ2-3, the full variable domain is NAGVMQNPRHLVRRRGQEARLRCSPMKGHSHVYWYRQLPEEGLKFMVYLQKENIIDESGMPKERFSAEFPKEGPSILRIQQVVRGDSAAYFCASSAGQGADTQYFGPGTRLTVL.

The chain couples TRBV10-3 to TRBJ2-6; TRBD1 agrees at 9 bases. After removal of 4 bases from V and 0 bases from J, the junction contained 4 bases not matched to a gene. Germline V gene lookup returns CDR1 ENHRY and CDR2 SYGVKD. This CDR3 region has 17 residues. In DNA form, the CDR3 reads TGTGCCATCAGTGCCCGGACAGGGGCCTCTGGGGCCAACGTCCTGACTTTC. Its protein product is CAISARTGASGANVLTF.

The table lists this clonotype with many counts. This chain joins TRBV11-2 and TRBJ1-6; D possibly corresponds to TRBD1 (5 bases). V lost 5 bases to trimming and J lost 5 bases, with 13 bases between them. Germline assignment: CDR1 SGHAT and CDR2 FQNNGV. The CDR3 covers 15 residues. The CDR3 here is CASSPAGTHNSPLHF. The CDR3 DNA sequence: TGTGCCAGCAGCCCCGCCGGGACGCATAATTCACCCCTCCACTTT.

This chain joins TRBV5-1 and TRBJ2-5; D is ambiguous. Trimming removed 0 bases from V and 5 bases from J, with 11 bases in between. The CDR3 loop spans 14 amino acids. Germline V gene lookup returns CDR1 SGHRS and CDR2 YFSETQ. The chain's CDR3 is CASSLDPGRETQYF. In DNA form, the CDR3 reads TGCGCCAGCAGCTTGGATCCGGGTCGGGAGACCCAGTACTTC.

In its sample, this clonotype was seen many times. The chain joins TRBV6-1 to TRBJ1-1; 10 positions agree with TRBD1. The J segment lost 5 bases and the V segment lost 4 bases, leaving 1 base of the junction unmatched. The CDR3 has 13 residues. CDR1 and CDR2 (germline): MNHNS, SASEGT. The CDR3 DNA is TGTGCCAGCAGTGGACAGGGGGCAACTGAAGCTTTCTTT. This translates into CASSGQGATEAFF.

This clonotype was seen a handful of times. V and J are TRBV9 and TRBJ1-1; possibly TRBD1 for D (6 bases). Trimming pared 0 bases from V and 1 base from J, leaving 10 bases between. Germline V lookup: CDR1 SGDLS, CDR2 YYNGEE. CDR3 size: 15 residues. In DNA form, the CDR3 reads TGTGCCAGCAGCGTAGCGGTAGGGGGGAACACTGAAGCTTTCTTT. Amino acid sequence: CASSVAVGGNTEAFF.

This clonotype showed up many times. The rearrangement links TRBV6-1 to TRBJ2-3; D uncertain. The germline V and J ends were trimmed by 5 bases and 4 bases, with 13 bases remaining between them. This CDR3 spans 14 amino acids. Germline V gives CDR1 MNHNS, CDR2 SASEGT. CDR3 in amino acids: CASSYDSGADTQYF. The CDR3 region has the DNA TGTGCCAGCAGTTATGATAGTGGTGCAGATACGCAGTATTTT.

V is TRBV6-2 or TRBV6-3 and J is TRBJ1-5, with D possibly TRBD1 on 6 matching bases. This CDR3 contains 14 residues. V was shortened by 6 bases and J by 4 bases, with 13 bases between the two germline ends. Germline-derived CDR1 and CDR2 are MNHEY and SVGEGT. The DNA for the CDR3 is TGTGCCAGCAGGGGACATGGATGGAATCAGCCCCAGCATTTT. This codes for CASRGHGWNQPQHF.

This clonotype appeared a single time. This sequence joins TRBV19 and TRBJ2-1, with D possibly being TRBD1 or TRBD2 (5 bases each). Trimming stripped 2 bases from V and 4 bases from J, with 15 bases between. This CDR3 has 16 amino acids. The germline V gene encodes CDR1 LNHDA and CDR2 SQIVND (reference sequence). The CDR3 loop reads CASSIKGPPPYNEQFF. The CDR3 DNA reads TGTGCCAGTAGTATAAAGGGACCTCCTCCATACAATGAGCAGTTCTTC.

The gene calls are TRBV29-1 and TRBJ2-7; TRBD2 aligns across 11 bases. The CDR3 extends over 14 amino acids. The germline gives CDR1 SQVTM, CDR2 ANQGSEA. The V segment lost 4 bases and the J segment 5 bases; nucleotides outside the gene matches: 7. The CDR3 coding sequence is TGCAGCGTTGTTTCCTCTAGCGGGGGGAACGAGCAGTACTTC. Residues: CSVVSSSGGNEQYF.

The DNA for the CDR3 is TGTGCCAGCACCACGGGCCTTGGGGATGAGCAGTTCTTC. Translated, it gives CASTTGLGDEQFF. This chain joins TRBV27 and TRBJ2-1; D not certain. V was clipped by 7 bases and J by 8 bases, with 15 bases between them. The CDR3 has 13 amino acids. Germline CDR1 and CDR2: MNHEY and SMNVEV (reference sequence).

Ten or more counts support this clonotype. The V and J genes are TRBV20-1 and TRBJ2-7, with TRBD2 matching 8 bases. The junction had 4 bases not matched to a gene; V was cut back by 2 bases and J by 4 bases. The CDR3 has 13 amino acids. Germline V lookup: CDR1 DFQATT, CDR2 SNEGSKA (reference sequence). The DNA of the CDR3 is TGCAGTGCTAGACAGCGGGGGCTATACGAGCAGTACTTC. Its translation is CSARQRGLYEQYF.

A remark on this clonotype: A much larger clone differs from this one at a single base, so this may be a read error. This chain uses TRBV5-1 with TRBJ1-2; no clear D gene. Trimming took 4 bases from V and 4 from J, leaving 14 bases between them. Germline CDR1 is SGHRS and CDR2 is YFSETQ. The CDR3 covers 14 residues. The CDR3 sequence is CASSPRPGGYGYTF. The CDR3 DNA is TGCGCCAGCAGCCCGCGGCCGGGAGGCTATGGCTACACCTTC.

The chain couples TRBV5-1 to TRBJ2-1; 11 bases are shared with TRBD2. The V and J ends lost 4 bases and 9 bases, in that order; junction bases with no gene match: 6. The V gene's germline CDR1 is SGHRS and CDR2 YFSETQ. This CDR3 region has 14 residues. The CDR3 here is CASSIAGGPTEQFF. The CDR3 DNA reads TGCGCCAGCAGCATAGCGGGGGGGCCTACTGAGCAGTTCTTC.

This clonotype has just a few counts. The chain links TRBV12-3 or TRBV12-4 to TRBJ1-3; the match to TRBD1 covers 12 bases. The length of the CDR3 is 15 residues. Trimming took 7 bases from V and 3 from J; bases not matched to a gene: 4. The CDR3 DNA is TGTGCCAGCAAAGGGACAGGGGGCGATGGAAACACCATATATTTT. Protein sequence: CASKGTGGDGNTIYF.

The sample holds a few counts of this clonotype. The chain recombines TRBV4-1 with TRBJ1-5, with a possible D match to TRBD1 (5 bases). This CDR3 is built from 15 residues. Germline CDR1 is MGHRA and CDR2 is YSYEKL. V gave up 0 bases and J gave up 8 bases, with 14 bases separating them. CDR3 in DNA: TGCGCCAGCAGCCAAGATGGGGGGGTGAACGAGCCCCAGCATTTT. Amino acids: CASSQDGGVNEPQHF.

In this sample, this clonotype turned up many times. This rearrangement joins TRBV12-3 or TRBV12-4 to TRBJ1-1; D possibly corresponds to TRBD1 (5 bases). V lost 5 bases to trimming and J lost 4 bases, with 17 bases between them. There are 15 residues in the CDR3. CDR3 protein: CASSGRDLRSTEAFF. DNA of the CDR3: TGTGCCAGCAGTGGCCGGGACCTACGAAGCACTGAAGCTTTCTTT.